A selection of T cell receptor beta chains follows, all from one sample in a study of radiation and T cells in renal cell carcinoma. The assay was immunoSEQ multiplex PCR, and TCRdb's table has in-frame clones only and misses some. The sample lists over 15,000 clones; 50% to 65% were seen once. The sample here was tumor tissue, taken from a patient whose treatment was nephrectomy without radiotherapy. Receptors were obtained from a man aged 40-50 years with renal cell carcinoma. Each CDR3 is given with its conserved first and last residue. The D gene is left open where the match is weak. Size tells how often a clone was seen (once, few, many) or the class of an expanded clone, and some rows leave it out.

TGCGCCAGCAGCCCCGAGGGGACCCAGAGATCACCCCTCCACTTT CASSPEGTQRSPLHF few TRBJ1-6 TRBV4-3 .
TGCGCCAGCAGTGGGAGTACTGAGCAGTTCTTC CASSGSTEQFF . TRBJ2-1 TRBV10-2 .
TGCGCCAGCAGCTTTACGGGACAGCCTAATTCACCCCTCCACTTT CASSFTGQPNSPLHF few TRBJ1-6 TRBV5-1 TRBD1
TGTGCCAGCAGTTTTCGACAGGGGGTGGGGAACACTGAAGCTTTCTTT CASSFRQGVGNTEAFF . TRBJ1-1 TRBV27 TRBD1
TGTGCCAGTAAACAGGGGAACTATGGCTACACCTTC CASKQGNYGYTF . TRBJ1-2 TRBV19 TRBD1
TGTGCCAGCAGTGCCTCAGCCGGGACAGGGGCCAACGTCCTGACTTTC CASSASAGTGANVLTF few TRBJ2-6 TRBV6-1 .
TGTGCCAGCAGCTTAACAGACTACGAGCAGTACTTC CASSLTDYEQYF . TRBJ2-7 TRBV5-6 .
TGTGCCAGCAGTTTCCCCCCCGCCGGGACAGGGGAGGTATTGGGCTACGAGCAGTACTTC CASSFPPAGTGEVLGYEQYF . TRBJ2-7 TRBV28 TRBD1
TGTGCCACTCAGGGAAAACAGGGGATACGATATGGCTACACCTTC CATQGKQGIRYGYTF few TRBJ1-2 TRBV15 TRBD1
TGTGCCAGCAGCACAGGGATGTATGCTGGAAACACCATATATTTT CASSTGMYAGNTIYF . TRBJ1-3 TRBV6-5 .
TGTGCCAGCAGTTCTCAGTTACGGGAGCTGTTTTTT CASSSQLRELFF . TRBJ2-2 TRBV28 .
TGTGCCAGCAGCGTAGGGCGGGGGACAGGGGCCTATGGCTACACCTTC CASSVGRGTGAYGYTF medium-sized TRBJ1-2 TRBV9 TRBD1
TGTGCCAGCAGTGGCGCTCCGGGACAGGGGTCCCTCGAGCAGTACTTC CASSGAPGQGSLEQYF few TRBJ2-7 TRBV6-1 TRBD1